These 18 T cell receptor beta chains originate from one sample sequenced in a study of metastatic and nonmetastatic thyroid tumors (dated by TCRdb to 2020 to 2022). Before undergoing thyroid surgery, none of the patients had been given any kind of treatment. The library was built by means of PCR. These reads were obtained on an Illumina HiSeq 4000. Using fastp trimming at Q25 and MiXCR clonotype assembly, TCRdb reanalyzed the public sequencing data and kept in-frame beta chains. The sample table contains 17,000 or so clones; only one count was recorded for roughly a quarter of them. About 14% of the sample is held by the ten biggest clonotypes. The sample comprised tumor tissue. The receptors were sampled from a female donor with papillary thyroid cancer or a benign thyroid nodule (not recorded which). Some clones in this sample may be carry-over from other donors' samples.

The table lists this clone with a few counts. A single base separates this from a much larger clone, so it may be a read error. At the DNA level, this CDR3 is encoded by other sequences in the same sample as well. The chain couples TRBV20-1 to TRBJ1-6; tentative D call: TRBD1 (5 bases). There are 13 residues in the CDR3. Germline V gives CDR1 DFQATT, CDR2 SNEGSKA (reference sequence). CDR3 region: CSVRFRENSPLHF. As DNA, the CDR3 is TGTAGTGTGCGGTTCAGGGAAAATTCACCCCTCCACTTT.

On this clone itself: A much bigger clone sits one base away, suggesting this may be a read error. The identical CDR3 is also encoded by other nucleotide sequences in the sample. The chain uses TRBV5-1 and TRBJ2-2; D unresolved. Germline V gene lookup returns CDR1 SGHRS and CDR2 YFSETQ. The CDR3 has 15 residues. CDR3 sequence reads: CASSKGRRGDGELFF. In DNA form, the CDR3 reads TGCGCCAGCAGTAAAGGGCGGAGAGGAGACGGTGAGCTGTTCTTT.

This chain links TRBV6-1 with TRBJ1-5, with TRBD1 identical over 9 bases. The V segment lost 6 bases and the J segment 5 bases; nucleotides outside the gene matches: 2. This CDR3 comprises 13 residues. The V gene's germline CDR1 is MNHNS and CDR2 SASEGT. CDR3 coding DNA: TGTGCCAGCAGGGGACAGGGAGATCAGCCCCAGCATTTT. It encodes CASRGQGDQPQHF.

By sample fraction, this clone is medium-sized. This sequence joins TRBV12-3 or TRBV12-4 and TRBJ2-1; D tentatively reads TRBD1 or TRBD2 (5 bases each). The V gene lost 6 bases and the J gene lost 3 bases, with 15 bases spanning the gap. This CDR3 is 15 amino acids long. CDR3 sequence reads: CASSPGPPVYNEQFF. CDR3 DNA: TGTGCCAGCAGCCCGGGACCGCCGGTCTACAATGAGCAGTTCTTC.

This clone was seen more than once but under ten times. The chain employs TRBV5-8 and TRBJ2-7; no reliable D call. V lost 4 bases and J 0 bases, leaving 17 bases between the germline ends. This CDR3 has 16 amino acids. Germline CDR1 reads SGHTS; CDR2 reads YDEGEE. The CDR3 is CASSPPNGSSSYEQYF. In nucleotides, the CDR3 is TGTGCCAGCAGCCCCCCCAACGGCTCGAGCTCCTACGAGCAGTACTTC.

This chain links TRBV10-3 with TRBJ1-2; D ambiguous. The germline V and J ends were trimmed by 6 bases and 10 bases, with 18 bases remaining between them. The CDR3 totals 13 residues. Germline V gene sequence: CDR1 ENHRY, CDR2 SYGVKD. The CDR3 region has the DNA TGTGCCATCAGCGAAGGGTCCTACTGTGTCTACACCTTC. Its translation: CAISEGSYCVYTF.

The rearrangement joins TRBV5-1 to TRBJ1-1, with D possibly TRBD1 on 5 matching bases. V shed 2 bases and J shed 3 bases, with 14 bases lying between them. In germline, CDR1 is SGHRS, CDR2 YFSETQ. This CDR3 region has 15 residues. CDR3 DNA sequence: TGCGCCAGCAGCTTTGGGGGGTTGGGGGACACTGAAGCTTTCTTT. Translated: CASSFGGLGDTEAFF.

With respect to this clone: The junction departs from the called germline gene at one end, perhaps through a read error. V gene TRBV10-3 combines with J gene TRBJ2-1, with 11 bases lining up with TRBD1. Germline values: CDR1 ENHRY, CDR2 SYGVKD. The CDR3 sequence is 14 residues long. CDR3 DNA sequence: TGTGCCAGCAGTGACGGGACAGGGGGCAATGAGCAGTTCTTC. It codes for CASSDGTGGNEQFF.

In its sample, this clone ranks as medium-sized. The V call is TRBV6-1, the J call TRBJ2-1; 14 bases are shared with TRBD2. V dropped 7 bases and J dropped 6; count of bases not matched to a gene: 2. The CDR3 has 14 amino acids. CDR1 MNHNS and CDR2 SASEGT come from the germline V gene. CDR3 sequence (DNA): TGTGCCAGCAAGGGACTAGCGGGAGTCAATGAGCAGTTCTTC. Its translation: CASKGLAGVNEQFF.

Many counts were recorded for this clone. This same CDR3 is encoded by further DNA sequences in the sample. The chain joins TRBV20-1 to TRBJ2-7; possibly TRBD1 for D (8 bases). This CDR3 region has 14 residues. The germline gives CDR1 DFQATT, CDR2 SNEGSKA (reference sequence). V lost 3 bases and J lost 2, with 14 bases in between. Written as DNA, the CDR3 is TGCAGTGCTAGGGGGGGGACAGGCCCCTACGAGCAGTACTTC. Its protein is CSARGGTGPYEQYF.

There are a few counts of this clone. V usage is TRBV6-2 or TRBV6-3 and J usage is TRBJ2-7, with TRBD2 identical over 11 bases. In germline, CDR1 is MNHEY, CDR2 SVGEGT. This CDR3 spans 14 amino acids. Germline trimming cut 7 bases from V and 2 bases from J; bases unmatched to any gene: 4. The CDR3 DNA sequence: TGTGCCAGCACCATACTAGCGGGAGCCTACGAGCAGTACTTC. Translated, it gives CASTILAGAYEQYF.

This clone has more than one count but fewer than ten. One end of the junction fails to match germline, which may point to a read error. The chain has TRBV6-1 and TRBJ1-5; 8 bases are a match to TRBD1. Germline V gene sequence: CDR1 MNHNS, CDR2 SASEGT. The CDR3 runs to 15 residues. CDR3 region: CASSGTGGNNQPHHF. In DNA form, the CDR3 reads TGTGCCAGCAGTGGCACAGGGGGTAACAATCAGCCCCATCATTTT.

This clone was recorded at least ten times. One end of the junction is discordant with germline, which a read error may explain. V and J are TRBV3-1 and TRBJ2-3, with 10 bases that match TRBD2. The CDR3 has 16 amino acids. The germline gives CDR1 LGHDT, CDR2 YNNKEL (reference sequence). The CDR3 reads CASSQGRFSGRDTQYF. The CDR3 nucleotides read TGTGCCAGCAGTCAAGGGCGATTTAGCGGGAGGGATACGCAGTATTTT.

As DNA, the CDR3 is TGTGCCAGCACCCCCCGGGACAGGGAAGAGACCCAGTACTTC. This encodes CASTPRDREETQYF. The V and J genes are TRBV5-8 and TRBJ2-5, with 9 bases that match TRBD1. Per germline, CDR1 SGHTS and CDR2 YDEGEE. The CDR3 length is 14 residues. Unmatched junction bases numbered 6, after V lost 6 bases and J lost 3 bases. Full variable domain (rest looked up from reference TRBV5-8 and TRBJ2-5): EAGVTQSPTHLIKTRGQQATLRCSPISGHTSVYWYQQALGLGLQFLLWYDEGEERNRGNFPPRFSGRQFPNYSSELNVNALELEDSALYLCASTPRDREETQYFGPGTRLLVL.

The chain combines TRBV9 with TRBJ2-5, with 8 bases fitting TRBD2. V lost 3 bases, J lost 1 base, and 2 bases stayed unmatched. The V gene's germline CDR1 is SGDLS and CDR2 YYNGEE. The CDR3 sequence is 14 residues long. The CDR3 loop is CASSEGTSQETQYF. The DNA of the CDR3 is TGTGCCAGCAGCGAGGGGACTAGCCAAGAGACCCAGTACTTC.

This clone was counted many times. The chain couples TRBV5-5 to TRBJ1-4; 7 nucleotides align to TRBD1. The CDR3 contains 14 residues. Germline CDR1 reads SGHKS; CDR2 reads YYEKEE (reference sequence). The J segment lost 7 bases and the V segment lost 1 base, leaving 4 bases of the junction unmatched. The CDR3 loop reads CASSLIQGSEKLFF. The DNA for the CDR3 is TGTGCCAGCAGCTTGATACAGGGGTCTGAAAAACTGTTTTTT.

The chain combines TRBV20-1 with TRBJ2-7; D is undetermined. The germline V and J ends were trimmed by 4 bases and 4 bases, with 11 bases remaining between them. Germline loops: CDR1 DFQATT, CDR2 SNEGSKA (reference sequence). The CDR3 extends over 12 amino acids. CDR3 sequence: CSAMPTRYEQYF. CDR3 coding DNA: TGCAGTGCTATGCCCACACGTTACGAGCAGTACTTC.

By frequency in the sample, this clone is medium-sized. The chain recombines TRBV12-3 or TRBV12-4 with TRBJ2-5; D gene uncertain. This CDR3 is 13 amino acids long. Deletions cut 2 bases from V and 2 bases from J, with 6 bases between. CDR3 bases: TGTGCCAGCAGTTTAAAGGGACAAGAGACCCAGTACTTC. As protein: CASSLKGQETQYF.